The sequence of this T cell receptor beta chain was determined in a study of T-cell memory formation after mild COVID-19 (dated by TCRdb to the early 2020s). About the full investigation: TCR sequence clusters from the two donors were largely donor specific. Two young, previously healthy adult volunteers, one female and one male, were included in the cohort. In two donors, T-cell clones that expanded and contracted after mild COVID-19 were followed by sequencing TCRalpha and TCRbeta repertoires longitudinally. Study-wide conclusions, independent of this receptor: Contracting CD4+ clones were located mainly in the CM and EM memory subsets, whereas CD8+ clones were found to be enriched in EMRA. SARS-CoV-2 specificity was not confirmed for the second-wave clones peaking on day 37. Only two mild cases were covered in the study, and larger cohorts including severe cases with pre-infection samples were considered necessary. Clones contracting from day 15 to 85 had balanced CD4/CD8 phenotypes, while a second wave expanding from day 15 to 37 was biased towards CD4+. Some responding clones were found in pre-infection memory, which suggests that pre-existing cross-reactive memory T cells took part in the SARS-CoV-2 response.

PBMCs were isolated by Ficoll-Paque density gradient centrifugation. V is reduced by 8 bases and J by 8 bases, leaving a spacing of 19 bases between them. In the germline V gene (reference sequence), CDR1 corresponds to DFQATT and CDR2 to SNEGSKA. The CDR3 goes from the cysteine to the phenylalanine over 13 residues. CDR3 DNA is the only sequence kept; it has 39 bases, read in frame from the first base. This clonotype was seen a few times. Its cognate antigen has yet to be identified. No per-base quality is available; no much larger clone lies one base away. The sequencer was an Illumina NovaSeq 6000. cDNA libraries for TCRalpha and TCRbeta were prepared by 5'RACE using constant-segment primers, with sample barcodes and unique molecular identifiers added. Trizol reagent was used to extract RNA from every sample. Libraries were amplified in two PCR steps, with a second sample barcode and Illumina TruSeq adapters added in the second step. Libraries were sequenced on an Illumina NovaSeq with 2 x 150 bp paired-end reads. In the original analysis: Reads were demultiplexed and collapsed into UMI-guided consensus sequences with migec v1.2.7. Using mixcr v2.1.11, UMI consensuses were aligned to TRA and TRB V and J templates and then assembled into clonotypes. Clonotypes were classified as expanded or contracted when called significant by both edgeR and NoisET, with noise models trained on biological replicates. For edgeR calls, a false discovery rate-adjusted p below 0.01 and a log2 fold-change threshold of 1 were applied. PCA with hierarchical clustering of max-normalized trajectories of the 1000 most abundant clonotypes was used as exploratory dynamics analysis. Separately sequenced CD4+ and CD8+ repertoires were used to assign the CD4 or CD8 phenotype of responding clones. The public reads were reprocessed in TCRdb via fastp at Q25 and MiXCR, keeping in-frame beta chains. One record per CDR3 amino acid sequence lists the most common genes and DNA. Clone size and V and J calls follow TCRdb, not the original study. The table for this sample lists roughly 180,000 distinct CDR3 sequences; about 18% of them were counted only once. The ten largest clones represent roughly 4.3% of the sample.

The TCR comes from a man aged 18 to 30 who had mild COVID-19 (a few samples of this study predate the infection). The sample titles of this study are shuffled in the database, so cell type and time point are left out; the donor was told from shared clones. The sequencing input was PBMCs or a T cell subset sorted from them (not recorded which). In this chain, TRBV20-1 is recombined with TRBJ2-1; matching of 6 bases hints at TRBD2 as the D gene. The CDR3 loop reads CSPKLGTYHEQFF. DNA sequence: TGCAGTCCAAAGCTGGGGACTTACCATGAGCAGTTCTTC.